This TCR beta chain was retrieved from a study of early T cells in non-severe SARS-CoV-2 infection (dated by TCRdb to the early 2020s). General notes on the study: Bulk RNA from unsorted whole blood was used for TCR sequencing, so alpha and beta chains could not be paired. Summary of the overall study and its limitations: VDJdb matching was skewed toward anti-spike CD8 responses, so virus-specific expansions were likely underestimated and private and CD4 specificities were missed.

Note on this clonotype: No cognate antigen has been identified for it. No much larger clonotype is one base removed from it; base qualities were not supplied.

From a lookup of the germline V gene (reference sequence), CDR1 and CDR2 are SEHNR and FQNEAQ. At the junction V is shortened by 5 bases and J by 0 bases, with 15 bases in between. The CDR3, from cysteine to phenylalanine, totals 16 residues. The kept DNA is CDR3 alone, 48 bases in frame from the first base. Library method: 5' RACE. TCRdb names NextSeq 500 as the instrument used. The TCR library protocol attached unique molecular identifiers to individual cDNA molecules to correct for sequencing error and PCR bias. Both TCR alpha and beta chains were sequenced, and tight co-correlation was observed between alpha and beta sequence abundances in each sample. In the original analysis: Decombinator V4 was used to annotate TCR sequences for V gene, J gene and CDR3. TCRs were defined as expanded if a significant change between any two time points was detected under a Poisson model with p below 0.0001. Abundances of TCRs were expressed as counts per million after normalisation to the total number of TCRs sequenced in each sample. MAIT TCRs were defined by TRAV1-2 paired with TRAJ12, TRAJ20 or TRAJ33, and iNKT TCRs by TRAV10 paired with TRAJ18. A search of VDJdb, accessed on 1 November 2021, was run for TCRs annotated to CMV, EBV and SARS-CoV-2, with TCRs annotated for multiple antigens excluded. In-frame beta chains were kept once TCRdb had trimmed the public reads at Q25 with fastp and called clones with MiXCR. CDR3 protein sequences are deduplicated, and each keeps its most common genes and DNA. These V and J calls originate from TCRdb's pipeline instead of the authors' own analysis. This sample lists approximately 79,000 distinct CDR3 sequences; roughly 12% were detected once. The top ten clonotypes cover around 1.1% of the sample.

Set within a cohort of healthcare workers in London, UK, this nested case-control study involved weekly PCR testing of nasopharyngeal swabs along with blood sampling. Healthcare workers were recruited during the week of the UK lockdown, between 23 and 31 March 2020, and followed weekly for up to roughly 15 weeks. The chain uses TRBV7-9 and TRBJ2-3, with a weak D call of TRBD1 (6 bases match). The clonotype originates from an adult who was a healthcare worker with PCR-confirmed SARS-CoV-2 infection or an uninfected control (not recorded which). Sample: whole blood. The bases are TGTGCCAGCAGCACCCAGGGGAAGATAAGCACAGATACGCAGTATTTT. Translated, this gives CASSTQGKISTDTQYF.